These 32 T cell receptor beta chains were sequenced from one sample in a study of cytomegalovirus exposure and HLA in healthy donors. 60 Vbeta and 13 Jbeta primers were used in PCR. Assay: immunoSEQ multiplex PCR; the TCRdb copy retains only in-frame clones and omits some. The top ten hold 6% to 8% of the sample, which has 190,000 or so clones, 82% seen once. The specimen was PBMCs. These receptors originate from a woman between 50 and 59 years old in good health and CMV-seropositive.

The chain recombines TRBV19 with TRBJ1-2, with a tentative D call TRBD1 (5 bases). CDR1 is LNHDA and CDR2 is SQIVND in the germline V gene (reference sequence). The ends were cut back, 5 bases at V and 3 bases at J, with 16 bases in the middle. The CDR3 sequence is 15 residues long. CDR3 nucleotides: TGTGCCAGTAGTCCCCAGGCGGGGGACCACTATGGCTACACCTTC. Its protein is CASSPQAGDHYGYTF.

V gene TRBV18 combines with J gene TRBJ1-1; D uncertain. The length of the CDR3 is 13 residues. V lost 2 bases and J 6 bases, leaving 10 bases between the germline ends. Germline lookup yields CDR1 KGHSH and CDR2 LQKENI. The CDR3 spells CASSPWPSAEAFF. As DNA, the CDR3 is TGTGCCAGCTCACCATGGCCGTCCGCTGAAGCTTTCTTT. Together with reference TRBV18 and TRBJ1-1, the CDR3 gives the full variable domain: NAGVMQNPRHLVRRRGQEARLRCSPMKGHSHVYWYRQLPEEGLKFMVYLQKENIIDESGMPKERFSAEFPKEGPSILRIQQVVRGDSAAYFCASSPWPSAEAFFGQGTRLTVV.

The rearrangement links TRBV6-1 to TRBJ1-5; D might be TRBD1 (6 bases). The germline gives CDR1 MNHNS, CDR2 SASEGT. The CDR3 length is 14 residues. Between the trimmed V and J ends, which lost 5 bases and 0 bases, there was a span of 8 bases. CDR3 amino acids: CASSRTDSNQPQHF. DNA of the CDR3: TGTGCCAGCAGTAGGACAGATAGCAATCAGCCCCAGCATTTT.

The V call is TRBV5-1, the J call TRBJ2-1, with D perhaps TRBD1 (5 bases). The CDR3 has 16 amino acids. V was trimmed by 4 bases and J by 0 bases, leaving 14 bases between them. The germline V gene encodes CDR1 SGHRS and CDR2 YFSETQ. CDR3 bases: TGCGCCAGCAGCACCCAGGGAAGCCCCTCCTACAATGAGCAGTTCTTC. Its translation is CASSTQGSPSYNEQFF.

This clone occurred once. One end of the junction fails to match germline, which may point to a read error. J is TRBJ1-4 and V is TRBV11-2; the D is unclear. CDR3 length: 14 amino acids. Germline V gene sequence: CDR1 SGHAT, CDR2 FQNNGV. The CDR3 reads CASSLDVTPGKLFF. CDR3 sequence (DNA): TGTGCCAGCAGCCTAGATGTGACCCCAGGAAAACTGTTTTTT.

This sequence joins TRBV5-5 and TRBJ2-2, with D unclear. CDR1 and CDR2 from the germline V gene are SGHKS and YYEKEE (reference sequence). The CDR3 consists of 15 residues. Deletions cut 2 bases from V and 7 bases from J, with 15 bases between. This CDR3 reads CASSFLILYGGELFF. CDR3 nucleotides: TGTGCCAGCAGCTTCCTGATACTCTACGGCGGGGAGCTGTTTTTT. The entire variable domain, with the rest obtained from reference TRBV5-5 and TRBJ2-2, is as follows: DAGVTQSPTHLIKTRGQQVTLRCSPISGHKSVSWYQQVLGQGPQFIFQYYEKEERGRGNFPDRFSARQFPNYSSELNVNALLLGDSALYLCASSFLILYGGELFFGEGSRLTVL.

This sequence joins TRBV19 and TRBJ2-1, with D possibly TRBD2 on 6 matching bases. The V end was cut by 5 bases, the J end by 0 bases, with 11 bases between. The CDR3 has 15 amino acids. CDR1 and CDR2 from the germline V gene are LNHDA and SQIVND (reference sequence). CDR3 nucleotide sequence: TGTGCCAGTAGTTCGGGACTCAGCTCCTACAATGAGCAGTTCTTC. This translates into CASSSGLSSYNEQFF.

This clone appeared a few times. The chain carries TRBV7-2 and TRBJ2-5, with D perhaps TRBD2 (6 bases). V was clipped by 5 bases and J by 6 bases, with 19 bases between them. The CDR3 is 15 amino acids. The germline V gene has CDR1 SGHTA and CDR2 FQGNSA. DNA of the CDR3: TGTGCCAGCAGCCGATATTGGAGTCGGGGGAAGACCCAGTACTTC. Its protein product is CASSRYWSRGKTQYF. Drawing the rest from reference TRBV7-2 and TRBJ2-5, the complete variable domain is GAGVSQSPSNKVTEKGKDVELRCDPISGHTALYWYRQSLGQGLEFLIYFQGNSAPDKSGLPSDRFSAERTGGSVSTLTIQRTQQEDSAVYLCASSRYWSRGKTQYFGPGTRLLVL.

Details on this clone: Different DNA sequences within this sample yield the same CDR3. The chain recombines TRBV7-3 with TRBJ2-5; TRBD1 is a possible D gene (5 bases). The CDR3 consists of 13 residues. Per the germline V gene, CDR1 is SGHTA and CDR2 is FQGTGA. Trimming pared 6 bases from V and 2 bases from J, leaving 10 bases between. In DNA, the CDR3 is TGTGCCAGCAGTAAGGGGCTGCAAGAGACCCAGTACTTC. This codes for CASSKGLQETQYF.

This chain links TRBV7-9 with TRBJ1-5; D not certain. The CDR3 runs 15 residues. Trimming stripped 1 base from V and 5 bases from J, with 12 bases between. The germline gives CDR1 SEHNR, CDR2 FQNEAQ (reference sequence). Here the CDR3 reads CASSLDGVADQPQHF. CDR3 bases: TGTGCCAGCAGCTTAGACGGGGTGGCGGATCAGCCCCAGCATTTT.

About this clone itself: A junction boundary mismatches the germline segment, possibly from a read error. V gene TRBV4-3 combines with J gene TRBJ1-3; 7 bases line up with TRBD1. This CDR3 is 17 amino acids long. Germline values: CDR1 LGHNA, CDR2 YSLEER. CDR3 amino acids: CASSQDLGTVGGITIYF. The CDR3 DNA reads TGCGCCAGCAGCCAAGATCTCGGGACAGTAGGGGGAATCACCATATATTTT.

The V and J genes are TRBV4-3 and TRBJ2-4; 15 positions agree with TRBD2. V lost 0 bases and J lost 12; bases outside the gene matches: 9. CDR1 LGHNA and CDR2 YSLEER come from the germline V gene. This CDR3 has 17 amino acids. The CDR3 DNA sequence: TGCGCCAGCAGCCAAGATGGACTAGCGGGGGGGCGCGACAGTCAGTACTTC. Protein product: CASSQDGLAGGRDSQYF.

This chain links TRBV2 with TRBJ1-5, with D perhaps TRBD1 (6 bases). This CDR3 comprises 15 residues. Trimming left V 3 bases short and J 0 bases short, with 9 bases between. CDR1 SNHLY and CDR2 FYNNEI come from the germline V gene. This CDR3 is CASSEQGYSNQPQHF. CDR3 nucleotide sequence: TGTGCCAGCAGTGAGCAGGGGTATAGCAATCAGCCCCAGCATTTT. Complete variable domain (other parts from reference TRBV2 and TRBJ1-5): EPEVTQTPSHQVTQMGQEVILRCVPISNHLYFYWYRQILGQKVEFLVSFYNNEISEKSEIFDDQFSVERPDGSNFTLKIRSTKLEDSAMYFCASSEQGYSNQPQHFGDGTRLSIL.

The chain has TRBV25-1 and TRBJ1-1; TRBD1 aligns across 8 bases. V shed 6 bases and J 11 bases; nucleotides not matched to a gene: 11. Per germline, CDR1 MGHDK and CDR2 SYGVNS. The CDR3 runs to 13 residues. This CDR3 reads CASREDRAGKAFF. In nucleotides, the CDR3 is TGTGCCAGCAGGGAGGACAGGGCAGGGAAGGCTTTCTTT.

This chain links TRBV18 with TRBJ1-5; D unresolved. V was clipped by 6 bases and J by 2 bases, with 14 bases between them. The CDR3 contains 15 residues. The germline gives CDR1 KGHSH, CDR2 LQKENI. The CDR3 reads CASSPDIGGNQPQHF. The CDR3 DNA follows: TGTGCCAGCTCCCCTGACATCGGCGGCAATCAGCCCCAGCATTTT.

The V gene is TRBV28, the J gene TRBJ2-1; 7 positions agree with TRBD2. Unmatched junction bases numbered 2, after V lost 3 bases and J lost 6 bases. Germline V CDR1 and CDR2: MDHEN, SYDVKM. The CDR3 runs 13 residues. As DNA, the CDR3 is TGTGCCAGCAGTTTGGGGGGGTCCAATGAGCAGTTCTTC. Translated, it gives CASSLGGSNEQFF.

The chain couples TRBV9 to TRBJ1-5; 8 positions match TRBD1. Unmatched junction bases numbered 6, after V lost 3 bases and J lost 7 bases. The CDR3 extends over 14 amino acids. CDR1 and CDR2 (germline): SGDLS, YYNGEE. The chain's CDR3 is CASSEGDRPQPQHF. CDR3 DNA: TGTGCCAGCAGCGAGGGGGACAGGCCCCAGCCCCAGCATTTT.

The chain recombines TRBV6-5 with TRBJ1-5, with 7 bases lining up with TRBD1. V was clipped by 6 bases and J by 3 bases; unmatched bases: 2. The CDR3 extends over 13 amino acids. The germline V gene encodes CDR1 MNHEY and CDR2 SVGAGI. CDR3 nucleotide sequence: TGTGCCAGCAGGGGACAGTACAATCAGCCCCAGCATTTT. Protein product: CASRGQYNQPQHF.

The V call is TRBV13, the J call TRBJ2-3; D is unresolved. The V end was cut by 5 bases, the J end by 4 bases, with 7 bases between. From germline, CDR1 is PRHDT and CDR2 FYEKMQ (reference sequence). CDR3 length: 12 amino acids. As DNA, the CDR3 is TGTGCCAGCAGCCCCACAGCAGATACGCAGTATTTT. It translates to CASSPTADTQYF.

This chain links TRBV28 with TRBJ1-5; 9 positions match TRBD1. With V trimmed by 4 bases and J by 7 bases, 11 bases remained unmatched. CDR1 and CDR2 from the germline V gene are MDHEN and SYDVKM. The CDR3 consists of 16 residues. The CDR3 DNA is TGTGCCAGCAGTTCCTACATGGACAGGGGATCCCAGCCCCAGCATTTT. Protein sequence: CASSSYMDRGSQPQHF.

The rearrangement joins TRBV18 to TRBJ2-1; possible D gene TRBD2, 6 bases. CDR3 length equals 13 residues. Germline V CDR1 and CDR2: KGHSH, LQKENI. The V gene lost 5 bases and the J gene lost 4 bases, with 9 bases spanning the gap. The CDR3, as DNA: TGTGCCAGCTCATCGGGACTTTACAATGAGCAGTTCTTC. Its translation is CASSSGLYNEQFF. Together with reference TRBV18 and TRBJ2-1, the CDR3 gives the full variable domain: NAGVMQNPRHLVRRRGQEARLRCSPMKGHSHVYWYRQLPEEGLKFMVYLQKENIIDESGMPKERFSAEFPKEGPSILRIQQVVRGDSAAYFCASSSGLYNEQFFGPGTRLTVL.

V is TRBV2 and J is TRBJ2-5, with 11 bases fitting TRBD1. The J call is doubtful: the DNA matches TRBJ2-7 better. The CDR3 loop spans 13 amino acids. Germline lookup yields CDR1 SNHLY and CDR2 FYNNEI. The CDR3 here is CASRTGGVYEQYF. CDR3 DNA: TGTGCCAGCCGGACAGGGGGCGTTTACGAGCAGTACTTC.

In this sample, this clone turned up a few times. The chain uses TRBV19 and TRBJ1-4, with D maybe TRBD1 (6 bases). The V gene lost 1 base and the J gene lost 8 bases, with 11 bases spanning the gap. This CDR3 region has 14 residues. Per the germline V gene, CDR1 is LNHDA and CDR2 is SQIVND (reference sequence). The CDR3 DNA reads TGTGCCAGTAGTATAGGACAGGACTTCGAAAAACTGTTTTTT. Translating it yields CASSIGQDFEKLFF.

The CDR3 is CASTGPGTKGYTF. CDR3 sequence (DNA): TGTGCCAGCACCGGGCCGGGAACGAAGGGCTACACCTTC. V is TRBV28 and J is TRBJ1-2, with D uncertain. The V gene's germline CDR1 is MDHEN and CDR2 SYDVKM. Trimming cost V 7 bases and J 8 bases, with 17 bases left between them. The CDR3 extends over 13 amino acids.

The chain uses TRBV4-1 and TRBJ1-2; no reliable D call. This CDR3 has 13 amino acids. Trimming removed 1 base at V and 4 bases at J, with 7 bases between. The germline CDR1 and CDR2 sequences are MGHRA and YSYEKL. Here the CDR3 reads CASSQGRPYGYTF. DNA of the CDR3: TGCGCCAGCAGCCAAGGGCGGCCCTATGGCTACACCTTC.

This chain links TRBV5-4 with TRBJ1-2; D remains unclear. The V end was cut by 4 bases, the J end by 4 bases, with 14 bases between. The germline CDR1 and CDR2 sequences are SGHNT and YYREEE (reference sequence). The CDR3 covers 14 residues. CDR3 sequence (DNA): TGTGCCAGCAGCGCGGCCACCGAACTCTATGGCTACACCTTC. This translates into CASSAATELYGYTF. The full variable domain, rest sourced from reference TRBV5-4 and TRBJ1-2, is ETGVTQSPTHLIKTRGQQVTLRCSSQSGHNTVSWYQQALGQGPQFIFQYYREEENGRGNFPPRFSGLQFPNYSSELNVNALELDDSALYLCASSAATELYGYTFGSGTRLTVV.

This clone was counted only a few times. The chain links TRBV7-9 to TRBJ1-2, with 10 positions matching TRBD1. The CDR3 loop spans 14 amino acids. Looked up from germline, CDR1 is SEHNR and CDR2 is FQNEAQ (reference sequence). With 2 bases clipped from V and 6 bases from J, the junction kept 3 bases outside the gene matches. The CDR3 reads CASSLLGQGNGYTF. The CDR3 nucleotides read TGTGCCAGCAGCTTACTGGGACAGGGGAATGGCTACACCTTC.

The chain employs TRBV5-1 and TRBJ2-3; TRBD1 is a possible D gene (5 bases). CDR3 length equals 15 residues. V gave up 2 bases and J gave up 14 bases, with 24 bases separating them. Germline loops: CDR1 SGHRS, CDR2 YFSETQ. CDR3 sequence reads: CASSLTPIQGYLRYF. CDR3 in DNA: TGCGCCAGCAGCTTAACGCCTATTCAGGGTTATCTTCGGTATTTT.

J is TRBJ2-5 and V is TRBV9; 7 positions match TRBD2. Trimming at V came to 0 bases and at J to 2 bases, leaving 7 bases not matched to a gene. Germline V gives CDR1 SGDLS, CDR2 YYNGEE. The CDR3 runs to 16 residues. CDR3 nucleotide sequence: TGTGCCAGCAGCGTAGGTTGGTCCGGGGGGCAAGAGACCCAGTACTTC. Encoded protein: CASSVGWSGGQETQYF.

The V gene is TRBV2, the J gene TRBJ2-2; 7 bases are a match to TRBD1. CDR3 length: 15 residues. Germline V CDR1 and CDR2: SNHLY, FYNNEI. Trimming cost V 5 bases and J 4 bases; bases outside gene matches: 7. The CDR3 region has the DNA TGTGCCAGCAGTCGCGACAGGGAGCGCACCGGGGAGCTGTTTTTT. Translating gives CASSRDRERTGELFF. The full variable domain, with the rest looked up from reference TRBV2 and TRBJ2-2, is EPEVTQTPSHQVTQMGQEVILRCVPISNHLYFYWYRQILGQKVEFLVSFYNNEISEKSEIFDDQFSVERPDGSNFTLKIRSTKLEDSAMYFCASSRDRERTGELFFGEGSRLTVL.

V is TRBV5-6 and J is TRBJ1-1; D gene uncertain. CDR1 SGHDT and CDR2 YYEEEE come from the germline V gene. The CDR3 has 13 amino acids. V shed 1 base and J shed 4 bases, with 8 bases lying between them. The CDR3 protein is CASSLPSFTEAFF. Written as DNA, the CDR3 is TGTGCCAGCAGCTTGCCCTCGTTCACTGAAGCTTTCTTT.

The rearrangement uses TRBV5-1 and TRBJ2-7; 10 nucleotides match TRBD2. The CDR3 has 15 residues. Germline-derived CDR1 and CDR2 are SGHRS and YFSETQ. Trimming at V came to 2 bases and at J to 7 bases, leaving 9 bases not matched to a gene. The CDR3 DNA sequence: TGCGCCAGCAGCTTAAGAGCGGGAGGGGAAGGGGAGCAGTACTTC. This encodes CASSLRAGGEGEQYF.